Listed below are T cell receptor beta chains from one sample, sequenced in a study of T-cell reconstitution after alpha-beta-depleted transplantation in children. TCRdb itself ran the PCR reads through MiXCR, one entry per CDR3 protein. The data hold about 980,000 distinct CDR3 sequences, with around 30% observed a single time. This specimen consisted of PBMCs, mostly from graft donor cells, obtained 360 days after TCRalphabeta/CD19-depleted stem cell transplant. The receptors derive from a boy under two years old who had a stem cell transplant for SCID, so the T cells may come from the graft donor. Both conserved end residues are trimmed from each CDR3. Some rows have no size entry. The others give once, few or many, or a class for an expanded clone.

CDR3 protein: ASTVAVYNEQF; CDR3 length: 11; J gene: TRBJ2-1; V gene: TRBV12-3/TRBV12-4; clone size: few
CDR3 protein: ASSLGNSALRVNTEAF; CDR3 length: 16; J gene: TRBJ1-1; V gene: TRBV11-1; clone size: NA
CDR3 protein: GGGEVGHSPLH; CDR3 length: 11; J gene: TRBJ1-6; V gene: TRBV20-1; clone size: few
CDR3 protein: ASGGRLAAYEQY; CDR3 length: 12; J gene: TRBJ2-7; V gene: TRBV6-1; clone size: NA
CDR3 protein: SARDGRAGNTIY; CDR3 length: 12; J gene: TRBJ1-3; V gene: TRBV20-1; clone size: few
CDR3 protein: ASSRFHPGQGRYGEKLF; CDR3 length: 17; J gene: TRBJ1-4; V gene: TRBV4-3; clone size: NA
CDR3 protein: SAGPTSGGTDTQY; CDR3 length: 13; J gene: TRBJ2-3; V gene: TRBV20-1; clone size: NA
CDR3 protein: ASSGTGGLTGELF; CDR3 length: 13; J gene: TRBJ2-2; V gene: TRBV2; clone size: NA
CDR3 protein: ASSPRGYNTDTQY; CDR3 length: 13; J gene: TRBJ2-3; V gene: TRBV4-2; clone size: NA
CDR3 protein: ASRYRFQTYNEQF; CDR3 length: 13; J gene: TRBJ2-1; V gene: TRBV27; clone size: NA
CDR3 protein: ASRKTSGVTGELF; CDR3 length: 13; J gene: TRBJ2-2; V gene: TRBV12-3/TRBV12-4; clone size: few
CDR3 protein: ATQGWGSKLEDRTQY; CDR3 length: 15; J gene: TRBJ2-5; V gene: TRBV10-3; clone size: few
CDR3 protein: ASSVGTSGFEQF; CDR3 length: 12; J gene: TRBJ2-1; V gene: TRBV9; clone size: few
CDR3 protein: SARTGGERYT; CDR3 length: 10; J gene: TRBJ1-2; V gene: TRBV20-1; clone size: NA
CDR3 protein: SVQIPGHEAGANVLT; CDR3 length: 15; J gene: TRBJ2-6; V gene: TRBV29-1; clone size: few
CDR3 protein: ASSRQGGYNEQF; CDR3 length: 12; J gene: TRBJ2-1; V gene: TRBV19; clone size: few
CDR3 protein: ASSLAGTDSGYT; CDR3 length: 12; J gene: TRBJ1-2; V gene: TRBV12-3/TRBV12-4; clone size: once
CDR3 protein: AISGTQGPNTEAF; CDR3 length: 13; J gene: TRBJ1-1; V gene: TRBV10-3; clone size: few
CDR3 protein: ASSLGSGGVREQF; CDR3 length: 13; J gene: TRBJ2-1; V gene: TRBV12-3/TRBV12-4; clone size: few
CDR3 protein: ASSVLGGYEQY; CDR3 length: 11; J gene: TRBJ2-7; V gene: TRBV3-1; clone size: NA
CDR3 protein: SARDFKSSNQPQH; CDR3 length: 13; J gene: TRBJ1-5; V gene: TRBV20-1; clone size: NA
CDR3 protein: ASSRTGEGETQY; CDR3 length: 12; J gene: TRBJ2-5; V gene: TRBV4-2; clone size: few
CDR3 protein: ASSSRESGEQY; CDR3 length: 11; J gene: TRBJ2-7; V gene: TRBV2; clone size: NA
CDR3 protein: ASSLIAGFSTDTQY; CDR3 length: 14; J gene: TRBJ2-3; V gene: TRBV5-5; clone size: NA
CDR3 protein: SARGTLVPYEQY; CDR3 length: 12; J gene: TRBJ2-7; V gene: TRBV20-1; clone size: NA
CDR3 protein: ASSLRSAQETQY; CDR3 length: 12; J gene: TRBJ2-5; V gene: TRBV12-3/TRBV12-4; clone size: few
CDR3 protein: ASSPRGGGTDTQY; CDR3 length: 13; J gene: TRBJ2-3; V gene: TRBV28; clone size: many
CDR3 protein: ASSPDRTSTDTQY; CDR3 length: 13; J gene: TRBJ2-3; V gene: TRBV12-3/TRBV12-4; clone size: many
CDR3 protein: ATSDPAGQGGSETQY; CDR3 length: 15; J gene: TRBJ2-5; V gene: TRBV24-1; clone size: NA